The 17 T cell receptor beta chains listed next were all sequenced from one sample in a study of blood T cell repertoires in COVID-19. The method was immunoSEQ multiplex PCR; TCRdb's version includes in-frame clones alone and lacks a portion of them. The sample carries some 200,000 clones, less than 90% recorded once. Sequencing input: PBMCs or T cells enriched from blood (not recorded which). The source is a woman aged 45-65 years in a cohort exposed to, infected with or recovered from COVID-19 (not recorded which).

The chain carries TRBV10-3 and TRBJ2-2, with 7 bases fitting TRBD1. The CDR3 contains 15 residues. With 0 bases clipped from V and 6 bases from J, the junction kept 4 bases outside the gene matches. Germline-derived CDR1 and CDR2 are ENHRY and SYGVKD. CDR3 bases: TGTGCCATCAGTGAGTCGAGACAGGGACCCGGGGAGCTGTTTTTT. This encodes CAISESRQGPGELFF.

The V gene is TRBV7-2, the J gene TRBJ1-5; maybe TRBD1 (6 bases). The CDR3 runs to 14 residues. Between the trimmed V and J ends, which lost 4 bases and 3 bases, there was a span of 10 bases. Germline V CDR1 and CDR2: SGHTA, FQGNSA. As DNA, the CDR3 is TGTGCCAGCAGCTCACAGGGATCCAATCAGCCCCAGCATTTT. Its protein is CASSSQGSNQPQHF.

In its sample, this clone was seen a few times. The chain employs TRBV6-2 or TRBV6-3 and TRBJ1-1; 8 bases line up with TRBD1. The CDR3 is made up of 16 amino acids. Trimming at V came to 0 bases and at J to 5 bases, leaving 8 bases not matched to a gene. The germline gives CDR1 MNHEY, CDR2 SVGEGT. CDR3 sequence: CASSYSAGGLGTEAFF. CDR3 DNA: TGTGCCAGCAGTTACTCGGCAGGGGGCTTAGGAACTGAAGCTTTCTTT.

The chain uses TRBV19 and TRBJ1-4, with 9 nucleotides matching TRBD1. Germline V gene data show CDR1 as LNHDA and CDR2 as SQIVND (reference sequence). With V trimmed by 5 bases and J by 5 bases, 6 bases remained unmatched. The CDR3 extends over 15 amino acids. CDR3 bases: TGTGCCAGTAGTTGGACGACAGGGGGGAATGAAAAACTGTTTTTT. Residues: CASSWTTGGNEKLFF.

The rearrangement joins TRBV3-1 (or the pseudogene TRBV3-2) to TRBJ2-1, with D tentatively TRBD1 (6 bases). Trimming removed 4 bases at V and 9 bases at J, with 16 bases between. Germline V gives CDR1 LGHDT, CDR2 YNNKEL (reference sequence). The length of the CDR3 is 14 residues. The CDR3 region has the DNA TGTGCCAGCAGCCTCCGGACCGGGACAACTGAGCAGTTCTTC. Translation gives CASSLRTGTTEQFF.

The chain combines TRBV7-9 with TRBJ2-2; D gene ambiguous. The CDR3 covers 15 residues. V lost 5 bases and J 1 base, leaving 11 bases between the germline ends. Germline CDR1 reads SEHNR; CDR2 reads FQNEAQ (reference sequence). The CDR3 reads CASSLRYGNTGELFF. DNA for the CDR3: TGTGCCAGCAGCCTCCGGTATGGGAACACCGGGGAGCTGTTTTTT.

This clone occurred a few times. This chain joins TRBV27 and TRBJ1-2; a possible D gene is TRBD1 (5 bases). Looked up from germline, CDR1 is MNHEY and CDR2 is SMNVEV (reference sequence). V was pared by 0 bases and J by 0 bases, with 14 bases between. The CDR3 extends over 17 amino acids. CDR3 sequence reads: CASSLSTLGGSNYGYTF. The DNA of the CDR3 is TGTGCCAGCAGTTTATCAACCCTGGGGGGTTCTAACTATGGCTACACCTTC.

This chain connects TRBV7-9 to TRBJ1-3; tentatively, D is TRBD1 (6 bases). This CDR3 has 16 residues. Looked up from germline, CDR1 is SEHNR and CDR2 is FQNEAQ (reference sequence). Trimming cost V 5 bases and J 2 bases, with 16 bases left between them. CDR3 nucleotide sequence: TGTGCCAGCAGCGCCCGAGGGGGTAGAACTGGAAACACCATATATTTT. Translating it yields CASSARGGRTGNTIYF.

The J gene is TRBJ1-3, the V gene TRBV30; D unclear. CDR3 size: 15 residues. Germline V lookup: CDR1 GTSNPN, CDR2 SVGIG (reference sequence). V gave up 2 bases and J gave up 0 bases, with 11 bases separating them. The DNA for the CDR3 is TGTGCCTGGAGTCCGATGACACTCTCTGGAAACACCATATATTTT. It yields the protein CAWSPMTLSGNTIYF.

This sequence joins TRBV5-5 and TRBJ1-2, with D perhaps matching TRBD1 (5 bases). Trimming took off 2 bases at V and 2 bases at J, with 10 bases between the two ends. The CDR3 contains 14 residues. Germline values: CDR1 SGHKS, CDR2 YYEKEE (reference sequence). This CDR3 is CASSFRPGNYGYTF. Written as DNA, the CDR3 is TGTGCCAGCAGCTTTCGTCCAGGGAACTATGGCTACACCTTC.

The chain links TRBV30 to TRBJ1-2; possible D gene TRBD1, 5 bases. CDR1 and CDR2 (germline): GTSNPN, SVGIG (reference sequence). V lost 5 bases to trimming and J lost 7 bases, with 14 bases between them. The CDR3 is made up of 12 amino acids. This CDR3 reads CAWVRVGSGYTF. CDR3 bases: TGTGCCTGGGTCAGGGTAGGGTCTGGCTACACCTTC.

The V gene is TRBV20-1, the J gene TRBJ2-3; no reliable D call. Trimming removed 3 bases from V and 1 base from J, with 11 bases in between. Germline V CDR1 and CDR2: DFQATT, SNEGSKA (reference sequence). The CDR3 length is 14 residues. This CDR3 is CSASWQVGTDTQYF. The CDR3, as DNA: TGCAGTGCTAGTTGGCAAGTGGGCACAGATACGCAGTATTTT.

This chain connects TRBV7-2 to TRBJ2-1; D uncertain. CDR3 length equals 14 residues. V gave up 1 base and J gave up 9 bases, with 13 bases separating them. The germline V gene encodes CDR1 SGHTA and CDR2 FQGNSA. The CDR3 nucleotides read TGTGCCAGCAGCTTAGAACCCGGAGTCGGTGAGCAGTTCTTC. Translating it yields CASSLEPGVGEQFF.

This chain uses TRBV28 with TRBJ1-2; D possibly corresponds to TRBD1 (6 bases). The CDR3 sequence is 13 residues long. Trimming cost V 7 bases and J 4 bases, with 13 bases left between them. Looked up from germline, CDR1 is MDHEN and CDR2 is SYDVKM. CDR3 protein: CASTGQRSYGYTF. The CDR3 nucleotides are TGTGCCAGCACCGGACAGAGAAGCTATGGCTACACCTTC.

J is TRBJ1-3 and V is TRBV18, with D unclear. Between the trimmed V and J ends, which lost 4 bases and 0 bases, there was a span of 13 bases. The CDR3 contains 16 residues. From germline, CDR1 is KGHSH and CDR2 LQKENI. The CDR3 here is CASSQNEGHSGNTIYF. The CDR3 DNA reads as TGTGCCAGCTCACAGAACGAGGGTCACTCTGGAAACACCATATATTTT.

The DNA for the CDR3 is TGTGCCATCAGGACGACAGGGGGCGACGGCTACACCTTC. Translating it yields CAIRTTGGDGYTF. The chain combines TRBV10-3 with TRBJ1-2, with 10 positions matching TRBD1. After removal of 6 bases from V and 8 bases from J, the junction contained 6 bases not matched to a gene. CDR3 length: 13 residues. Looked up from germline, CDR1 is ENHRY and CDR2 is SYGVKD.

The chain uses TRBV20-1 and TRBJ2-7; a possible D gene is TRBD1 (6 bases). This CDR3 has 11 residues. Germline assignment: CDR1 DFQATT and CDR2 SNEGSKA (reference sequence). The germline V and J ends were trimmed by 3 bases and 6 bases, with 9 bases remaining between them. This CDR3 reads CSASGQLEQYF. The CDR3 bases are TGCAGTGCTAGCGGACAGCTCGAGCAGTACTTC.